The sequence of this TCR beta chain was determined in a study of blood T cell repertoires in COVID-19. Study information: Spain, Italy and the United States supplied samples that represented acute and convalescent COVID-19. PBMCs, B-cell-depleted T cells, or T cells were the source of the cDNA or gDNA that made up the material.

Assignments of participants to cohorts depended upon their own reported clinical history. Germline V gives CDR1 SGDLS, CDR2 YYNGEE. The CDR3 extends over 15 amino acids. The V and J ends lost 0 bases and 1 base respectively, with 10 bases between them. In the original workflow: Researchers report that nucleated cell counts were estimated from reference gene primer amplification. This table comes from immunoSEQ multiplex PCR, and its TCRdb copy is limited to in-frame clones, with some not included. That table furnishes V, J and clone size, whereas the DNA furnished D and trimming. The table lists about 220,000 clones, about 90% of them singletons.

The sequence derives from a woman between 45 and 60 years old with acute COVID-19. Sequences were obtained from PBMCs or T cells enriched from blood (not recorded which). This chain joins TRBV9 and TRBJ2-5; perhaps TRBD1 as D (6 bases). The CDR3 sequence is CASSVGGRGQETQYF. In nucleotides, the CDR3 is TGTGCCAGCAGCGTAGGTGGCAGGGGCCAAGAGACCCAGTACTTC.